This entry lists 20 T cell receptor beta chains sequenced from one sample in a study of cytomegalovirus exposure and HLA in healthy donors. It was with 60 Vbeta and 13 Jbeta primers that the PCR ran. Only in-frame clones appear in the TCRdb table, and some are missing; sequencing was by immunoSEQ multiplex PCR. The data contain 150,000 to 200,000 clones, around three quarters of them singletons. Specimen: PBMCs. These receptors came from a woman in her thirties in good health and CMV-seropositive.

The chain links TRBV7-2 to TRBJ1-5; D is unclear. The CDR3 sequence is 13 residues long. The germline gives CDR1 SGHTA, CDR2 FQGNSA. V dropped 3 bases and J dropped 4 bases, with 7 bases sitting between them. For the CDR3, the DNA is TGTGCCAGCAGCTTCGACGGGAATCAGCCCCAGCATTTT. Residues: CASSFDGNQPQHF.

The chain uses TRBV2 and TRBJ1-1, with 8 bases identical to TRBD1. This CDR3 is built from 12 residues. Germline CDR1 and CDR2: SNHLY and FYNNEI. The J segment lost 3 bases and the V segment lost 6 bases, leaving 0 bases of the junction unmatched. CDR3 nucleotide sequence: TGTGCCAGCAGGGACAGGGACACTGAAGCTTTCTTT. It is translated as CASRDRDTEAFF.

The chain joins TRBV7-9 to TRBJ2-1; TRBD1 agrees at 9 bases. Per the germline V gene, CDR1 is SEHNR and CDR2 is FQNEAQ (reference sequence). J was trimmed by 6 bases and V by 7 bases; bases with no gene match: 10. The CDR3 covers 15 residues. The DNA of the CDR3 is TGTGCCAGCAACCCAAGCGGGACAGGGTTCAATGAGCAGTTCTTC. Amino acid sequence: CASNPSGTGFNEQFF.

The chain joins TRBV7-6 to TRBJ2-5; D is perhaps TRBD1 (7 bases). This CDR3 comprises 12 residues. V was trimmed by 4 bases and J by 5 bases, leaving 8 bases between them. From germline, CDR1 is SGHVS and CDR2 FNYEAQ. Here the CDR3 DNA reads TGTGCCAGCAGCTCAGGGGGGGAGACCCAGTACTTC. Protein: CASSSGGETQYF. The variable domain in full, with the rest retrieved from reference TRBV7-6 and TRBJ2-5, is GAGVSQSPRYKVTKRGQDVALRCDPISGHVSLYWYRQALGQGPEFLTYFNYEAQQDKSGLPNDRFSAERPEGSISTLTIQRTEQRDSAMYRCASSSGGETQYFGPGTRLLVL.

This sequence joins TRBV9 and TRBJ2-3; perhaps TRBD2 as D (5 bases). The CDR3 runs 15 residues. Trimming removed 3 bases from V and 1 base from J, with 12 bases in between. Germline V lookup: CDR1 SGDLS, CDR2 YYNGEE. The CDR3 protein is CASSAGPGGTDTQYF. CDR3 in DNA: TGTGCCAGCAGCGCCGGCCCCGGGGGCACAGATACGCAGTATTTT.

The chain employs TRBV6-1 and TRBJ2-3; 11 bases map to TRBD1. Per the germline V gene, CDR1 is MNHNS and CDR2 is SASEGT. With 1 base clipped from V and 2 bases from J, the junction kept 11 bases outside the gene matches. This CDR3 is 19 amino acids long. CDR3 amino acids: CASSEGKDRGRETTDTQYF. In nucleotides, the CDR3 is TGTGCCAGCAGTGAAGGAAAGGACAGGGGGCGCGAGACCACAGATACGCAGTATTTT.

CDR3 sequence (DNA): TGTGCCAGCAGCTTGCCCTCCGGGACAGCACTGTTTTTT. This codes for CASSLPSGTALFF. The chain is built from TRBV5-8 and TRBJ1-4; 7 bases are a match to TRBD1. This CDR3 has 13 amino acids. After removal of 1 base from V and 13 bases from J, the junction contained 7 bases not matched to a gene. Germline CDR1 SGHTS, CDR2 YDEGEE.

The CDR3: CASSLRLRGGETQYF. CDR3 coding DNA: TGTGCCAGCAGCTTACGACTCCGGGGTGGAGAGACCCAGTACTTC. The V gene is TRBV7-9, the J gene TRBJ2-5; D perhaps matches TRBD2 (5 bases). The CDR3 covers 15 residues. V was clipped by 2 bases and J by 4 bases, with 14 bases between them. From germline, CDR1 is SEHNR and CDR2 FQNEAQ (reference sequence).

This chain links TRBV10-2 with TRBJ2-1; 8 bases are a match to TRBD2. V was clipped by 7 bases and J by 0 bases; unmatched bases: 5. Germline CDR1 WSHSY, CDR2 SAAADI. The CDR3 has 15 amino acids. The CDR3 is CASKRERGSYNEQFF. CDR3 nucleotides: TGCGCCAGCAAGCGGGAGAGGGGCTCCTACAATGAGCAGTTCTTC.

This clone has just a few counts. The chain carries TRBV11-2 and TRBJ1-4; D is ambiguous. The CDR3 is 14 amino acids. V was shortened by 5 bases and J by 8 bases, with 15 bases between the two germline ends. Germline values: CDR1 SGHAT, CDR2 FQNNGV. The DNA of the CDR3 is TGTGCCAGCAGCCCGGGTCGGCGAGGCGAAAAACTGTTTTTT. Protein sequence: CASSPGRRGEKLFF.

J is TRBJ2-7 and V is TRBV30; D perhaps matches TRBD1 (6 bases). The CDR3 spans 16 residues. Trimming took off 1 base at V and 0 bases at J, with 16 bases between the two ends. CDR1 is GTSNPN and CDR2 is SVGIG in the germline V gene (reference sequence). CDR3 nucleotide sequence: TGTGCCTGGAGTGGAAGGGGACACTACAGCTCCTACGAGCAGTACTTC. Its protein product is CAWSGRGHYSSYEQYF.

V usage is TRBV7-2 and J usage is TRBJ2-2; D ambiguous. V lost 7 bases and J 4 bases, leaving 13 bases between the germline ends. Germline values: CDR1 SGHTA, CDR2 FQGNSA. The CDR3 runs to 14 residues. CDR3 loop: CASTQGGGTGELFF. The CDR3 nucleotides read TGTGCCAGCACCCAAGGCGGTGGCACCGGGGAGCTGTTTTTT.

The chain employs TRBV29-1 and TRBJ2-5; tentatively, D is TRBD1 (6 bases). In germline, CDR1 is SQVTM, CDR2 ANQGSEA. The V end lost 6 bases, the J end lost 4 bases, and 12 bases lay between the germline ends. There are 12 residues in the CDR3. This chain's CDR3 is CSVPLQGETQYF. In nucleotides, the CDR3 is TGCAGCGTCCCTCTACAGGGAGAGACCCAGTACTTC.

The CDR3 spells CAILANEKLFF. In nucleotides, the CDR3 is TGTGCCATCTTGGCCAATGAAAAACTGTTTTTT. This chain joins TRBV10-3 and TRBJ1-4; no definite D call. Germline loops: CDR1 ENHRY, CDR2 SYGVKD. The CDR3 runs to 11 residues. Deletions cut 8 bases from V and 5 bases from J, with 6 bases between.

The J gene is TRBJ1-1, the V gene TRBV5-1; 7 bases are a match to TRBD1. CDR3 length equals 14 residues. The germline V gene has CDR1 SGHRS and CDR2 YFSETQ. V dropped 4 bases and J dropped 2; count of bases not matched to a gene: 5. The CDR3 reads CASSQQGTNTEAFF. The DNA for the CDR3 is TGCGCCAGCAGCCAACAGGGGACCAACACTGAAGCTTTCTTT.

V gene TRBV5-1 combines with J gene TRBJ1-1; 8 bases match TRBD1. Germline lookup yields CDR1 SGHRS and CDR2 YFSETQ. The CDR3 sequence is 14 residues long. V shed 0 bases and J 8 bases; nucleotides not matched to a gene: 6. The CDR3 protein is CASSLEGQVGEAFF. CDR3 DNA: TGCGCCAGCAGCTTGGAGGGACAGGTTGGAGAAGCTTTCTTT.

The table lists this clone with a few counts. The V gene is TRBV5-1, the J gene TRBJ1-1; possibly TRBD1 for D (5 bases). The CDR3 is 14 amino acids. Trimming removed 4 bases from V and 3 bases from J, with 13 bases in between. Germline CDR1 reads SGHRS; CDR2 reads YFSETQ. CDR3 loop: CASSLDRLYTEAFF. CDR3 DNA: TGCGCCAGCAGCCTCGACAGACTCTACACTGAAGCTTTCTTT.

The rearrangement uses TRBV5-1 and TRBJ1-3; TRBD1 is a possible D gene (5 bases). The CDR3 runs 14 residues. The ends were cut back, 3 bases at V and 2 bases at J, with 9 bases in the middle. Germline assignment: CDR1 SGHRS and CDR2 YFSETQ. CDR3 in amino acids: CASSSGAAGNTIYF. In nucleotides, the CDR3 is TGCGCCAGCAGCTCTGGGGCTGCTGGAAACACCATATATTTT.

This chain connects TRBV7-6 to TRBJ2-6, with 9 bases identical to TRBD1. The length of the CDR3 is 18 residues. Trimming cost V 4 bases and J 0 bases; bases outside gene matches: 7. In germline, CDR1 is SGHVS, CDR2 FNYEAQ. The CDR3 region has the DNA TGTGCCAGCAGCTCTGCGACAGGGGGAGGCTCTGGGGCCAACGTCCTGACTTTC. Translated, it gives CASSSATGGGSGANVLTF.

With regard to this clone: One end of the junction fails to match germline, which may point to a read error. The rearrangement joins TRBV27 to TRBJ2-2; the D is unclear. The CDR3 contains 14 residues. Germline loops: CDR1 MNHEY, CDR2 SMNVEV (reference sequence). CDR3 in amino acids: CAGSSLSITGELFF. CDR3 nucleotide sequence: TGTGCCGGCAGTTCCCTCAGTATTACCGGGGAGCTGTTTTTT.